Each of the 26 T cell receptor beta chains below was sequenced from the same sample in a study of beta chain features in type 1 diabetes. Study findings and constraints: People with Type 1 diabetes carried modestly yet significantly shorter TCRB CDR3s in all four CD4+ subsets.

The antigens for these receptors are not known. Expressed TCRB transcripts were sequenced, since all the RNA that had been isolated was reverse transcribed. Sequencing used immunoSEQ multiplex PCR; TCRdb keeps in-frame clones, though not all of them. The profile covers 200,000 to 300,000 clones, with roughly 20% appearing a single time and less than 0.035% taken by the ten largest. Material: naive CD4+ T cells from blood. These receptors all come from a woman aged 40 to 50 with type 1 diabetes.

This clone was counted between two and nine times. Sequence at one end of the junction differs from germline and may be a read error. The V and J genes are TRBV18 and TRBJ1-1, with D possibly TRBD1 on 5 matching bases. This CDR3 has 14 residues. The germline V gene encodes CDR1 KGHSH and CDR2 LQKENI. The CDR3 is CASSFLVGVSEVLF. The CDR3 region has the DNA TGTGCCAGCTCCTTCCTCGTAGGGGTGTCTGAGGTGCTCTTT.

This sequence joins TRBV29-1 and TRBJ1-1, with D possibly TRBD1 on 5 matching bases. Between the trimmed V and J ends, which lost 6 bases and 6 bases, there was a span of 17 bases. Germline assignment: CDR1 SQVTM and CDR2 ANQGSEA. The CDR3 has 13 residues. The CDR3: CSVPFAGDPEAFF. In nucleotides, the CDR3 is TGCAGCGTCCCGTTCGCGGGGGATCCTGAAGCTTTCTTT.

This clone was seen a handful of times. The J gene is TRBJ2-6, the V gene TRBV28; D gene unclear. The CDR3 consists of 14 residues. The V end lost 6 bases, the J end lost 4 bases, and 10 bases lay between the germline ends. Germline CDR1 is MDHEN and CDR2 is SYDVKM. The CDR3 nucleotides read TGTGCCAGCAGCCCCCGAGCCGGGGCCAACGTCCTGACTTTC. Residues: CASSPRAGANVLTF.

The CDR3 protein is CASGSGGAGANVLTF. DNA for the CDR3: TGCGCCAGCGGCTCAGGAGGTGCCGGGGCCAACGTCCTGACTTTC. The chain carries TRBV5-1 and TRBJ2-6; a weak D match, TRBD2 (5 bases). V was shortened by 7 bases and J by 4 bases, with 15 bases between the two germline ends. The germline gives CDR1 SGHRS, CDR2 YFSETQ. CDR3 length: 15 residues.

This clone was detected only a few times. The chain is built from TRBV29-1 and TRBJ2-7; D may be TRBD1 (5 bases). Trimming removed 4 bases at V and 3 bases at J, with 16 bases between. CDR3 size: 14 residues. Germline V gives CDR1 SQVTM, CDR2 ANQGSEA. The CDR3 DNA sequence: TGCAGCGTTGCAGGGTCGGAGTCCTTCTACGAGCAGTACTTC. Its protein is CSVAGSESFYEQYF.

The rearrangement joins TRBV11-2 to TRBJ2-1; 10 nucleotides align to TRBD2. The length of the CDR3 is 14 residues. Germline CDR1 SGHAT, CDR2 FQNNGV. J was trimmed by 6 bases and V by 3 bases; bases with no gene match: 2. The DNA of the CDR3 is TGTGCCAGCAGCTTGAGCGGGGGGGGCAATGAGCAGTTCTTC. Protein: CASSLSGGGNEQFF.

The V call is TRBV25-1, the J call TRBJ1-6; 9 positions match TRBD1. The CDR3 runs to 14 residues. V shed 3 bases, J shed 10 bases, and the junction held 4 bases outside the gene matches. Germline values: CDR1 MGHDK, CDR2 SYGVNS. The CDR3 DNA reads as TGTGCCAGCAGTGAGCGGACAGGGGAGTCACCCCTCCACTTT. Encoded protein: CASSERTGESPLHF.

The rearrangement uses TRBV28 and TRBJ2-3; 8 bases line up with TRBD2. The length of the CDR3 is 15 residues. Trimming at V came to 6 bases and at J to 4 bases, leaving 9 bases not matched to a gene. Germline values: CDR1 MDHEN, CDR2 SYDVKM. As DNA, the CDR3 is TGTGCCAGCAGCTCGGGGGCGGGGGGCCCAGATACGCAGTATTTT. It codes for CASSSGAGGPDTQYF.

This clone was picked up a small number of times. The chain links TRBV20-1 to TRBJ2-1; D gene ambiguous. This CDR3 contains 11 residues. The germline CDR1 and CDR2 sequences are DFQATT and SNEGSKA (reference sequence). The germline V and J ends were trimmed by 5 bases and 8 bases, with 10 bases remaining between them. CDR3 DNA sequence: TGCAGTGCTTCTCGCCGGGATGAGCAGTTCTTC. This translates into CSASRRDEQFF.

This chain joins TRBV6-5 and TRBJ2-7; 7 bases are a match to TRBD1. Germline trimming cut 4 bases from V and 4 bases from J; bases unmatched to any gene: 4. The CDR3 has 13 amino acids. CDR1 MNHEY and CDR2 SVGAGI come from the germline V gene. The CDR3 loop reads CASSSDREYEQYF. Here the CDR3 DNA reads TGTGCCAGCAGTTCTGACAGGGAATACGAGCAGTACTTC.

The V call is TRBV7-9, the J call TRBJ2-2; D is uncertain. The CDR3 sequence is 12 residues long. Trimming shortened V by 3 bases and J by 4 bases, and 3 bases separated the two germline ends. Germline CDR1 reads SEHNR; CDR2 reads FQNEAQ (reference sequence). The CDR3 is CASSFLTGELFF. The CDR3 nucleotides are TGTGCCAGCAGCTTCCTCACCGGGGAGCTGTTTTTT. Supplemented by reference TRBV7-9 and TRBJ2-2, the full variable domain reads DTGVSQNPRHKITKRGQNVTFRCDPISEHNRLYWYRQTLGQGPEFLTYFQNEAQLEKSRLLSDRFSAERPKGSFSTLEIQRTEQGDSAMYLCASSFLTGELFFGEGSRLTVL.

The V gene is TRBV15, the J gene TRBJ1-1, with 8 bases lining up with TRBD1. The length of the CDR3 is 15 residues. V shed 0 bases, J shed 5 bases, and the junction held 5 bases outside the gene matches. Germline CDR1 reads LNHNV; CDR2 reads YYDKDF (reference sequence). The CDR3, as DNA: TGTGCCACCAGCAGAGAGGCAGGGGGCCGTACTGAAGCTTTCTTT. Translating gives CATSREAGGRTEAFF.

In this sample, this clone turned up a few times. The chain carries TRBV29-1 and TRBJ2-1; possible D gene TRBD1, 6 bases. Trimming pared 3 bases from V and 4 bases from J, leaving 10 bases between. From germline, CDR1 is SQVTM and CDR2 ANQGSEA. This CDR3 has 13 amino acids. CDR3 DNA: TGCAGCGTTGATGGGACACTATACAATGAGCAGTTCTTC. This sequence encodes CSVDGTLYNEQFF.

This chain links TRBV15 with TRBJ1-1; D not resolved. There are 13 residues in the CDR3. Per germline, CDR1 LNHNV and CDR2 YYDKDF (reference sequence). The germline V and J ends were trimmed by 4 bases and 0 bases, with 6 bases remaining between them. In DNA form, the CDR3 reads TGTGCCACCAGCACACGGGTGAACACTGAAGCTTTCTTT. As protein: CATSTRVNTEAFF.

In regard to this clone: This sample also contains other DNA sequences that code for the same CDR3. The genes are TRBV27 and TRBJ1-1, with D unresolved. V was trimmed by 5 bases and J by 1 base, leaving 8 bases between them. Germline V CDR1 and CDR2: MNHEY, SMNVEV (reference sequence). This CDR3 spans 13 amino acids. This CDR3 is CASSPPGNTEAFF. In DNA form, the CDR3 reads TGTGCCAGCAGTCCCCCAGGGAACACTGAAGCTTTCTTT.

The chain uses TRBV7-2 and TRBJ1-1; 8 bases are a match to TRBD1. This CDR3 has 15 amino acids. CDR1 and CDR2 (germline): SGHTA, FQGNSA. V lost 0 bases, J lost 4 bases, and 4 bases stayed unmatched. The CDR3 DNA follows: TGTGCCAGCAGCTTAGCGATCACAGGGGGCACTGAAGCTTTCTTT. Translation gives CASSLAITGGTEAFF.

The V gene is TRBV9, the J gene TRBJ2-6; 8 bases line up with TRBD2. This CDR3 region has 16 residues. With V trimmed by 3 bases and J by 3 bases, 5 bases remained unmatched. Germline CDR1 is SGDLS and CDR2 is YYNGEE. CDR3 bases: TGTGCCAGCAGCGCGGGGGGGACATATGGGGCCAACGTCCTGACTTTC. Translated, it gives CASSAGGTYGANVLTF. Filled out from reference TRBV9 and TRBJ2-6, the complete variable domain reads DSGVTQTPKHLITATGQRVTLRCSPRSGDLSVYWYQQSLDQGLQFLIQYYNGEERAKGNILERFSAQQFPDLHSELNLSSLELGDSALYFCASSAGGTYGANVLTFGAGSRLTVL.

V and J are TRBV7-3 and TRBJ1-2; D might be TRBD1 (6 bases). The germline V gene has CDR1 SGHTA and CDR2 FQGTGA. V lost 8 bases to trimming and J lost 7 bases, with 17 bases between them. CDR3 size: 13 residues. CDR3 DNA sequence: TGTGCCAGCCGGGAGGACAGCTCCTTTGGCTACACCTTC. Protein sequence: CASREDSSFGYTF.

The rearrangement joins TRBV7-9 to TRBJ2-7; possibly TRBD1 for D (6 bases). Per germline, CDR1 SEHNR and CDR2 FQNEAQ (reference sequence). The CDR3 length is 17 residues. V gave up 5 bases and J gave up 2 bases, with 22 bases separating them. DNA of the CDR3: TGTGCCAGCAGCACGGACAGCTGGGATTACTTCACCTACGAGCAGTACTTC. Translated: CASSTDSWDYFTYEQYF. The variable domain in full, with the rest retrieved from reference TRBV7-9 and TRBJ2-7, is DTGVSQNPRHKITKRGQNVTFRCDPISEHNRLYWYRQTLGQGPEFLTYFQNEAQLEKSRLLSDRFSAERPKGSFSTLEIQRTEQGDSAMYLCASSTDSWDYFTYEQYFGPGTRLTVT.

The chain joins TRBV4-1 to TRBJ2-7, with 8 bases matching TRBD2. Losses at the gene ends were 1 base for V and 6 bases for J; bases not matched to a gene: 8. Germline V gene sequence: CDR1 MGHRA, CDR2 YSYEKL. This CDR3 spans 15 amino acids. In nucleotides, the CDR3 is TGCGCCAGCAGCCAAGTGACTAGCGCACTCGGCGAGCAGTACTTC. This gives the protein CASSQVTSALGEQYF.

The chain has TRBV7-2 and TRBJ2-7; TRBD2 agrees at 8 bases. This CDR3 region has 14 residues. CDR1 and CDR2 from the germline V gene are SGHTA and FQGNSA. V trimming: 5 bases; J trimming: 5 bases; junction bases outside the gene matches: 8. CDR3 nucleotides: TGTGCCAGCAGCCTAGGAGCGGGGGTCGACGAGCAGTACTTC. Its translation is CASSLGAGVDEQYF. The entire variable domain, with the rest obtained from reference TRBV7-2 and TRBJ2-7, is as follows: GAGVSQSPSNKVTEKGKDVELRCDPISGHTALYWYRQSLGQGLEFLIYFQGNSAPDKSGLPSDRFSAERTGGSVSTLTIQRTQQEDSAVYLCASSLGAGVDEQYFGPGTRLTVT.

The sample holds a few counts of this clone. V and J are TRBV7-9 and TRBJ1-5; D is possibly TRBD1 (6 bases). The germline CDR1 and CDR2 sequences are SEHNR and FQNEAQ (reference sequence). V lost 3 bases and J lost 3, with 12 bases in between. The length of the CDR3 is 15 residues. CDR3 residues: CASSFTGTDNQPQHF. Here the CDR3 DNA reads TGTGCCAGCAGCTTCACAGGGACCGACAATCAGCCCCAGCATTTT.

The chain carries TRBV30 and TRBJ2-3; D may be TRBD2 (5 bases). Trimming stripped 4 bases from V and 6 bases from J, with 11 bases between. CDR3 length: 12 amino acids. Germline values: CDR1 GTSNPN, CDR2 SVGIG (reference sequence). The CDR3 DNA is TGTGCCTGGAACCTAGCCGCGGATACGCAGTATTTT. Protein sequence: CAWNLAADTQYF.

The chain carries TRBV30 and TRBJ1-4, with 10 bases fitting TRBD1. The CDR3 has 18 amino acids. V shed 0 bases and J 7 bases; nucleotides not matched to a gene: 14. Per the germline V gene, CDR1 is GTSNPN and CDR2 is SVGIG (reference sequence). CDR3 DNA: TGTGCCTGGAGTGTAGGCCGGGACAGGGGTGCAACTGTTGAAAAACTGTTTTTT. Protein sequence: CAWSVGRDRGATVEKLFF.

The chain links TRBV30 to TRBJ2-5; 9 positions agree with TRBD1. After removal of 1 base from V and 4 bases from J, the junction contained 4 bases not matched to a gene. Germline V gene data show CDR1 as GTSNPN and CDR2 as SVGIG (reference sequence). This CDR3 has 14 residues. Here the CDR3 reads CAWSADRGVETQYF. CDR3 nucleotides: TGTGCCTGGAGTGCGGACAGGGGTGTAGAGACCCAGTACTTC.

This chain joins TRBV28 and TRBJ1-6; 8 bases are shared with TRBD1. Germline CDR1 and CDR2: MDHEN and SYDVKM. The junction had 8 bases not matched to a gene; V was cut back by 6 bases and J by 10 bases. The CDR3 has 14 residues. This CDR3 reads CASRVQGANSPLHF. The CDR3 DNA is TGTGCCAGCAGGGTCCAGGGGGCTAACTCACCCCTCCACTTT.